These T cell receptor beta chains were read from a single sample in a study of cytomegalovirus exposure and HLA in healthy donors. This table comes from immunoSEQ multiplex PCR, and its TCRdb copy is limited to in-frame clones, with some not included. In the table there are about 200,000 clones, 70% to 80% of which are singletons. What was sequenced was PBMCs. These receptors came from a male donor in good health and CMV-seropositive. CDR3s include the opening cysteine and the closing phenylalanine or tryptophan.

>TRBJ1-1|TRBV28
CASRRPAMNTEAFF
>TRBJ2-7|TRBV25-1
CASKSSSYYEQYF
>TRBJ1-2|TRBV2
CASSEQGVRTYGYTF
>TRBJ2-1|TRBV28
CASSLRLLSSYNEQFF
>TRBJ1-1|TRBV28
CASSLARRKAFF
>TRBJ1-5|TRBV5-5
CASSLGHGTGEGQPQHF
>TRBJ1-5|TRBV7-9
CASSYAATVDSQPQHF
>TRBJ1-2|TRBV20-1
CSARVAGYTF
>TRBJ2-7|TRBV7-2
CASSLVSTDAEQYF
>TRBJ2-7|TRBV6-4
CAILPRTSPEVEQYF
>TRBJ2-3|TRBV5-1
CASSLQGEDTQYF
>TRBJ2-5|TRBV5-1
CASSLQETQYF
>TRBJ1-3|TRBV5-4
CASSLSGGLSGNTIYF
>TRBJ2-7|TRBV7-9
CSSSVTYEQYF
>TRBJ2-3|TRBV18
CASSPLTSGRGDTQYF
>TRBJ1-2|TRBV28
CASRPPGMDGYTF
>TRBJ2-2|TRBV7-6
CASSGRGGPTGELFF
>TRBJ2-3|TRBV10-3
CAISETLTGGNTDTQYF
>TRBJ2-7|TRBV19
CASGQGLHEQYF
>TRBJ2-5|TRBV11-2
CASSLSSAGQETQYF
>TRBJ2-5|TRBV6-1
CATGVGFGETQYF
>TRBJ2-5|TRBV7-9
CASSPGLQETQYF
>TRBJ2-7|TRBV18
CASSSGTGDHEQYF
>TRBJ2-3|TRBV19
CASSIDHRVSLDTQYF
>TRBJ2-7|TRBV15
CATSSGTSFVYEQYF
>TRBJ2-7|TRBV6-5
CASRSTESSSYEQYF
>TRBJ2-1|TRBV14
CASSQVARETPYNEQFF
>TRBJ1-2|TRBV4-1
CASSQAGRQANYGYTF
>TRBJ1-1|TRBV30
CAWSGGNTEAFF
>TRBJ1-2|TRBV29-1
CSESGPPGGYTF
>TRBJ2-1|TRBV6-5
CASSYSRDNEQFF
>TRBJ2-3|TRBV7-3
CASSLTFRDTQYF
>TRBJ2-1|TRBV28
CASSPPGGSYNEQFF
>TRBJ2-1|TRBV4-2
CASTLRESNEQFF
>TRBJ2-7|TRBV18
CASSPGANSYEQYF
>TRBJ2-2|TRBV7-2
CASRRGGLAGGTGELFF
>TRBJ2-7|TRBV7-8
CASSQRVWTDTYEQYF
>TRBJ2-1|TRBV7-3
CASSSGQGYNEQFF
>TRBJ1-1|TRBV5-6
CASSLLGDSLTEAFF
>TRBJ1-3|TRBV5-1
CASSLNLGSGNTIYF
>TRBJ2-7|TRBV10-3
CAISQLPGTGSDEQYF
>TRBJ2-7|TRBV9
CASSVGGSVGEQYF
>TRBJ2-5|TRBV2
CASVGGGGAVRTQYF
>TRBJ2-7|TRBV25-1
CASSRRPEQYF
>TRBJ2-1|TRBV11-2
CASSSMDSYYNEQFF
>TRBJ2-7|TRBV30
CAWSSRQVPGYEQYF
>TRBJ1-4|TRBV6-1
CASRDSSSEKLFF
>TRBJ2-5|TRBV9
CASSVGQGLGETQYF
>TRBJ2-7|TRBV27
CASSLSLRTSGKYYEQYF
>TRBJ2-7|TRBV7-3
CASSLTRGQGGEQYF
>TRBJ2-3|TRBV11-3
CASSLGEKPVDTQYF
>TRBJ2-3|TRBV7-9
CASSWGDRERARDTQYF
>TRBJ2-4|TRBV7-8
CASSLGRYRDVNF
>TRBJ1-5|TRBV4-1
CASSQLSNQPQHF